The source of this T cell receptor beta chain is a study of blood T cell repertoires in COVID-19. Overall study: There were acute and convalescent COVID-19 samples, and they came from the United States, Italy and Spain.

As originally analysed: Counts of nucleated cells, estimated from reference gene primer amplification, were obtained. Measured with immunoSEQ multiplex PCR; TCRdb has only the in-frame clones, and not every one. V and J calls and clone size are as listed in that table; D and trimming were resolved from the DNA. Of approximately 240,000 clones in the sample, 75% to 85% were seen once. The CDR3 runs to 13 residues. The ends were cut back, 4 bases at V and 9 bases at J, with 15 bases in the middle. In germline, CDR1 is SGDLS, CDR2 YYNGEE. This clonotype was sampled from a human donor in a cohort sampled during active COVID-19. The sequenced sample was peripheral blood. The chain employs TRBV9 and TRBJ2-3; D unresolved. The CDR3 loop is CASSPYTEKTQYF. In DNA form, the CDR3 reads TGTGCCAGCAGCCCCTACACGGAGAAAACGCAGTATTTT.